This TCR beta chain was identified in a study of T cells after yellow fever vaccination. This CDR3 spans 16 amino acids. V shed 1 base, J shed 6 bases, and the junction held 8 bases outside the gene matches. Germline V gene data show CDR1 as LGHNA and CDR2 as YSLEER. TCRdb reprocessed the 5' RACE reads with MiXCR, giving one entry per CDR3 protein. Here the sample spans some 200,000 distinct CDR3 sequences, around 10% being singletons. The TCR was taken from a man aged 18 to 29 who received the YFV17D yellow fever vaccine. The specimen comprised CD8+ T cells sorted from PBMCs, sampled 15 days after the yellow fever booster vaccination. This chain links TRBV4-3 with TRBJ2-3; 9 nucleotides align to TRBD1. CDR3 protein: CASSQGLDRGRDTQYF. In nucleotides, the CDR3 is TGCGCCAGCAGCCAAGGGCTGGACAGGGGAAGGGATACGCAGTATTTT.